Following are 19 T cell receptor beta chains from one sample sequenced in a study of OX40 agonist ivuxolimab in advanced cancers. TCRdb keeps only in-frame clones here, not all; method: immunoSEQ multiplex PCR. The data show tens of thousands of clones, about nine tenths seen once. Sample: CD4+ or CD8+ T cells sorted from blood, taken in a trial of the OX40 agonist ivuxolimab. Receptor source: an adult with an advanced solid tumor such as melanoma, head and neck, liver or kidney cancer.

The chain recombines TRBV6-1 with TRBJ2-5, with a weak D call TRBD2 (6 bases). Germline V gives CDR1 MNHNS, CDR2 SASEGT. V was cut by 6 bases and J by 5 bases, with 10 bases left in between. This CDR3 spans 12 amino acids. The CDR3 DNA reads TGTGCCAGCAGCGAGGAGGGGGAGACCCAGTACTTC. This codes for CASSEEGETQYF.

J is TRBJ1-5 and V is TRBV15; the D gene is possibly TRBD1 (6 bases). The CDR3 extends over 14 amino acids. Trimming pared 3 bases from V and 2 bases from J, leaving 8 bases between. Germline CDR1 LNHNV, CDR2 YYDKDF (reference sequence). CDR3 amino acids: CATSRGGGNQPQHF. The CDR3 DNA reads as TGTGCCACCAGCAGGGGGGGCGGCAATCAGCCCCAGCATTTT.

This clone was picked up one time. The rearrangement uses TRBV5-3 and TRBJ2-7, with 10 nucleotides matching TRBD1. TRBV5-3 counts as an open reading frame of uncertain function. This CDR3 region has 15 residues. The V segment lost 8 bases and the J segment 5 bases; nucleotides outside the gene matches: 13. This CDR3 reads CASSPWDRGWDEQYF. In DNA form, the CDR3 reads TGTGCCAGCAGCCCGTGGGACAGGGGTTGGGACGAGCAGTACTTC.

The V and J genes are TRBV5-1 and TRBJ2-5; D uncertain. Trimming pared 4 bases from V and 5 bases from J, leaving 6 bases between. Germline V gene lookup returns CDR1 SGHRS and CDR2 YFSETQ. There are 11 residues in the CDR3. The CDR3, as DNA: TGCGCCAGCAGCCAAGGGGAGACCCAGTACTTC. Encoded protein: CASSQGETQYF.

V is TRBV19 and J is TRBJ2-1, with D possibly being TRBD1 (5 bases). This CDR3 contains 15 residues. V was trimmed by 5 bases and J by 1 base, leaving 12 bases between them. The V gene's germline CDR1 is LNHDA and CDR2 SQIVND (reference sequence). The chain's CDR3 is CASSPRQRSYNEQFF. The CDR3 DNA is TGTGCCAGTAGTCCCCGACAGCGTTCCTACAATGAGCAGTTCTTC.

The chain joins TRBV7-8 to TRBJ2-1, with unresolved D. V was pared by 1 base and J by 0 bases, with 13 bases between. The germline V gene has CDR1 SGHVS and CDR2 FQNEAQ. There are 17 residues in the CDR3. CDR3: CASSLVRGEFSYNEQFF. The CDR3 coding sequence is TGTGCCAGCAGCTTAGTCCGTGGGGAATTCTCCTACAATGAGCAGTTCTTC.

This clone has only one observation. The V call is TRBV9, the J call TRBJ2-2; 8 nucleotides line up with TRBD2. Germline CDR1 SGDLS, CDR2 YYNGEE. The length of the CDR3 is 16 residues. V trimming: 3 bases; J trimming: 1 base; junction bases outside the gene matches: 5. CDR3 loop: CASSGLALLNTGELFF. The CDR3 DNA reads TGTGCCAGCAGCGGACTAGCGCTCCTGAACACCGGGGAGCTGTTTTTT.

The chain combines TRBV11-3 with TRBJ1-2; D call uncertain. V lost 3 bases and J 2 bases, leaving 4 bases between the germline ends. The V gene's germline CDR1 is SGHNT and CDR2 YENEEA. The CDR3 extends over 12 amino acids. Here the CDR3 reads CASSFSNYGYTF. The CDR3 DNA sequence: TGTGCCAGCAGCTTTTCCAACTATGGCTACACCTTC.

The chain carries TRBV7-9 and TRBJ1-3; no clear D gene. V lost 1 base to trimming and J lost 3 bases, with 13 bases between them. This CDR3 contains 16 residues. The germline V gene has CDR1 SEHNR and CDR2 FQNEAQ (reference sequence). The chain's CDR3 is CASSLEFRLFGNTIYF. CDR3 DNA: TGTGCCAGCAGCTTAGAATTTAGGCTTTTTGGAAACACCATATATTTT.

In its sample, this clone was seen once. This rearrangement joins TRBV6-6 to TRBJ2-2; possible D gene TRBD1, 5 bases. V lost 5 bases and J lost 5, with 12 bases in between. Germline CDR1 MNHNY, CDR2 SVGAGI (reference sequence). The length of the CDR3 is 14 residues. The CDR3 loop reads CASSRTSGTGELFF. DNA for the CDR3: TGTGCCAGCAGTCGGACATCCGGAACCGGGGAGCTGTTTTTT.

The CDR3 reads CASSSSWTFGTEAFF. The DNA of the CDR3 is TGTGCCAGCAGCTCGAGCTGGACATTTGGCACTGAAGCTTTCTTT. The V gene is TRBV7-9, the J gene TRBJ1-1; D may be TRBD1 (5 bases). Per the germline V gene, CDR1 is SEHNR and CDR2 is FQNEAQ (reference sequence). With 4 bases removed from V and 4 bases from J, the gap between germline ends came to 16 bases. The CDR3 is made up of 15 amino acids.

The V call is TRBV11-3, the J call TRBJ1-5; no clear D. The CDR3 has 13 residues. V was cut by 3 bases and J by 5 bases, with 8 bases left in between. The germline CDR1 and CDR2 sequences are SGHNT and YENEEA. CDR3 coding DNA: TGTGCCAGCAGCTTTTCCCGCGATCAGCCCCAGCATTTT. It codes for CASSFSRDQPQHF.

V usage is TRBV5-4 and J usage is TRBJ2-2; a possible D gene is TRBD2 (5 bases). CDR1 SGHNT and CDR2 YYREEE come from the germline V gene (reference sequence). CDR3 length: 15 residues. Trimming removed 4 bases from V and 1 base from J, with 11 bases in between. This chain's CDR3 is CASSPAAGNTGELFF. The CDR3 bases are TGTGCCAGCAGCCCGGCGGCGGGGAACACCGGGGAGCTGTTTTTT.

The chain carries TRBV28 and TRBJ1-2, with D uncertain. Germline CDR1 is MDHEN and CDR2 is SYDVKM. Trimming removed 3 bases from V and 4 bases from J, with 15 bases in between. The CDR3 runs to 15 residues. CDR3 region: CASSFFATPFYGYTF. CDR3 DNA sequence: TGTGCCAGCAGTTTTTTCGCGACCCCCTTCTATGGCTACACCTTC.

This clone was observed a few times. The rearrangement uses TRBV6-1 and TRBJ1-1; D gene ambiguous. Trimming left V 2 bases short and J 4 bases short, with 11 bases between. Germline V CDR1 and CDR2: MNHNS, SASEGT. The CDR3 is 14 amino acids. The CDR3 nucleotides are TGTGCCAGCAGTGAAAGCCGGGCAGGCACTGAAGCTTTCTTT. Encoded protein: CASSESRAGTEAFF.

The chain carries TRBV9 and TRBJ1-6, with a tentative D call TRBD1 (5 bases). Germline V gene sequence: CDR1 SGDLS, CDR2 YYNGEE. V was pared by 5 bases and J by 9 bases, with 21 bases between. This CDR3 is built from 16 residues. DNA for the CDR3: TGTGCCAGCAGTCCGCGCCGGGACCAAAGAAGTTCACCCCTCCACTTT. This gives the protein CASSPRRDQRSSPLHF.

The CDR3 DNA reads as TGTGCCAGCAGTCCCCCGGGACAGATCTACGAGCAGTACTTC. It translates to CASSPPGQIYEQYF. V usage is TRBV28 and J usage is TRBJ2-7; TRBD1 matches 7 bases. Germline-derived CDR1 and CDR2 are MDHEN and SYDVKM. Trimming took 5 bases from V and 3 from J; bases not matched to a gene: 7. The CDR3 loop spans 14 amino acids.

This clone has only one observation. The chain combines TRBV6-1 with TRBJ2-3; tentatively, D is TRBD2 (6 bases). The CDR3 spans 15 residues. V was cut by 4 bases and J by 4 bases, with 15 bases left in between. CDR1 is MNHNS and CDR2 is SASEGT in the germline V gene. In nucleotides, the CDR3 is TGTGCCAGCAGTGGGGTGGGGGGACGATCAGATACGCAGTATTTT. This sequence encodes CASSGVGGRSDTQYF.

The chain links TRBV7-9 to TRBJ2-1, with 11 bases fitting TRBD2. V was pared by 8 bases and J by 4 bases, with 10 bases of the junction left unmatched. Germline CDR1 SEHNR, CDR2 FQNEAQ (reference sequence). The CDR3 runs to 16 residues. The CDR3 loop is CASRSTSGGSYNEQFF. The CDR3 bases are TGTGCCAGCCGATCAACTAGCGGGGGATCATACAATGAGCAGTTCTTC.